This TCR beta chain was obtained from a study of neurological immune-mediated disorders. Points from the study as a whole: Private repertoires in all groups were suggested by the absence of shared CDR3 amino acid sequences among expanded clones across subjects.

V was cut by 10 bases and J by 4 bases, with 10 bases left in between. Germline-derived CDR1 and CDR2 are MDHEN and SYDVKM. There are 11 residues in the CDR3. A few counts support this clonotype. Antigen specificity is unknown. Every sequencing run drew on 15-18 subjects and yielded over 160 million TCR-beta sequences. TCRdb re-analysed the 5' RACE reads in MiXCR, keeping a single row per CDR3 protein. Of some 65,000 distinct CDR3 sequences listed, 4% to 6% are singletons. The source is a woman aged 25 to 39 with multiple sclerosis. Sequenced input: PBMCs. The chain combines TRBV28 with TRBJ1-2; no reliable D call. This chain's CDR3 is CATSEVYGYTF. The CDR3 DNA reads TGTGCCACCTCGGAGGTCTATGGCTACACCTTC.